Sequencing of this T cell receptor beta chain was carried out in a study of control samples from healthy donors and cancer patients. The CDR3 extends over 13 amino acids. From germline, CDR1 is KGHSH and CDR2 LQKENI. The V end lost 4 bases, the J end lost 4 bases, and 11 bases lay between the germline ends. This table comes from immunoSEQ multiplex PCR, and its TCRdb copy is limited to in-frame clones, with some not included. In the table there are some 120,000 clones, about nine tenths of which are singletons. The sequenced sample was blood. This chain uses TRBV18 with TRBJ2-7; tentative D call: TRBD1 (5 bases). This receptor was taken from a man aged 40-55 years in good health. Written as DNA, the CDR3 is TGTGCCAGCTCACAGGGGTTAGGGTACGAGCAGTACTTC. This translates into CASSQGLGYEQYF.